This passage covers 6 T cell receptor beta chains from one sample sequenced in a study of T cell repertoires in cytomegalovirus infection. In TCRdb, the reads were re-called with MiXCR into one record per CDR3 protein. Of some 700,000 distinct CDR3 sequences in the sample, roughly 36% were seen once. The sample was PBMCs. All receptors come from a human donor in good health (CMV status not recorded). Some clones in this sample may be carry-over from other donors' samples.

V and J are TRBV7-8 and TRBJ1-5; 9 positions match TRBD1. V lost 2 bases, J lost 0 bases, and 8 bases stayed unmatched. Germline V gene sequence: CDR1 SGHVS, CDR2 FQNEAQ. The CDR3 runs to 18 residues. CDR3 in amino acids: CASSLSFRGQGSNQPQHF. The CDR3 nucleotides read TGTGCCAGCAGCTTAAGTTTTCGGGGACAGGGTAGCAATCAGCCCCAGCATTTT.

Comments on this clonotype: The junction does not match germline at one end; this may be a read error. The J gene is TRBJ1-1, the V gene TRBV28; D is undetermined. This CDR3 has 14 amino acids. Per germline, CDR1 MDHEN and CDR2 SYDVKM. CDR3: CARSLRAGNAEAFF. DNA for the CDR3: TGTGCCAGAAGTTTAAGGGCGGGGAACGCTGAAGCTTTCTTT.

The chain carries TRBV19 and TRBJ2-1, with D possibly TRBD2 on 6 matching bases. V was trimmed by 5 bases and J by 5 bases, leaving 16 bases between them. Germline CDR1 reads LNHDA; CDR2 reads SQIVND (reference sequence). The CDR3 runs to 15 residues. The CDR3 reads CASSPGTRVHNEQFF. In DNA form, the CDR3 reads TGTGCCAGTAGTCCCGGGACTCGGGTCCACAATGAGCAGTTCTTC.

In its sample, this clonotype was seen many times. This chain links TRBV12-3 or TRBV12-4 with TRBJ2-1, with a weak D call TRBD1 (6 bases). CDR3 length equals 14 residues. V shed 6 bases and J shed 8 bases, with 17 bases lying between them. The CDR3 reads CASRRSAQGYEQFF. CDR3 bases: TGTGCCAGCAGACGAAGCGCACAGGGCTATGAGCAGTTCTTC.

This chain joins TRBV9 and TRBJ2-7, with 9 bases aligning to TRBD1. CDR3 size: 15 residues. Trimming at V came to 4 bases and at J to 1 base, leaving 6 bases not matched to a gene. Germline CDR1 is SGDLS and CDR2 is YYNGEE. This chain's CDR3 is CASSSRTGDSYEQYF. CDR3 sequence (DNA): TGTGCCAGCAGCTCACGGACAGGGGATTCCTACGAGCAGTACTTC. Drawing the rest from reference TRBV9 and TRBJ2-7, the complete variable domain is DSGVTQTPKHLITATGQRVTLRCSPRSGDLSVYWYQQSLDQGLQFLIQYYNGEERAKGNILERFSAQQFPDLHSELNLSSLELGDSALYFCASSSRTGDSYEQYFGPGTRLTVT.

The rearrangement links TRBV12-3 or TRBV12-4 to TRBJ2-7; D possibly uses TRBD1 or TRBD2 (5 bases each). There are 14 residues in the CDR3. V shed 7 bases and J shed 2 bases, with 15 bases lying between them. CDR3 sequence reads: CASNLGRGAYEQYF. DNA of the CDR3: TGTGCCAGCAATCTAGGTCGGGGCGCCTACGAGCAGTACTTC.